This T cell receptor (beta chain) stems from a study of high-grade serous ovarian cancer treatment subgroups. Study-level information: Each sample yielded on average roughly 8,200 unique TCR beta rearrangements from approximately 15,000 reads. General study results and limits: Higher neoantigen levels went with greater TCR clonal relatedness. Only CDR3 was analyzed; CDR1 and CDR2 were not. Bulk tumor TCR sequencing gave no spatial information.

J gave up 5 bases and V 4 bases, and 8 bases lay outside the gene matches. CDR3 size: 15 residues. Germline V gene lookup returns CDR1 MDHEN and CDR2 SYDVKM. Data came from immunoSEQ multiplex PCR; TCRdb stores just in-frame clones and leaves some out. The data contain roughly 12,000 clones, roughly four fifths of them seen just once; the ten biggest clones take up about 6.1%. Details on this clone: Its matching antigen is unknown.

The tumor samples were collected prior to definitive surgery or chemotherapy. The chain links TRBV28 to TRBJ2-5; 9 positions agree with TRBD1. The source of this sequence is a human donor with high-grade serous ovarian cancer. Sequenced: tumor tissue. CDR3 amino acids: CASSSFPGTGETQYF. The CDR3 nucleotides read TGTGCCAGCAGTTCGTTCCCCGGGACAGGGGAGACCCAGTACTTC.